The 13 T cell receptor beta chains presented below share a single source sample, sequenced in a study of CD8+ T cells in alopecia areata. RNA extraction was followed by reverse transcription into cDNA, which acted as the sequencing template. Here immunoSEQ multiplex PCR was the method, and the copy in TCRdb shows in-frame clones only, minus some. The table shows about 280,000 clones, with roughly 50% occurring only once. Treatment here: oral pan-JAK inhibitor, 5-10 mg twice daily. The sequencing here drew on CD4+ T cells sorted from blood, taken at week 24, from a patient treated with tofacitinib. All receptors come from a human donor with alopecia areata.

This clone was found many times. V gene TRBV7-2 combines with J gene TRBJ2-1; no clear D. The V end lost 5 bases, the J end lost 3 bases, and 14 bases lay between the germline ends. Germline V gene sequence: CDR1 SGHTA, CDR2 FQGNSA. This CDR3 is built from 15 residues. This CDR3 reads CASSLAGPLYNEQFF. The CDR3 coding sequence is TGTGCCAGCAGCCTCGCAGGACCCCTCTACAATGAGCAGTTCTTC.

CDR3 DNA: TGTGCCAGCTCGGAAAACCAAGAGACCCAGTACTTC. Its protein is CASSENQETQYF. The chain links TRBV18 to TRBJ2-5, with D uncertain. Germline CDR1 is KGHSH and CDR2 is LQKENI. There are 12 residues in the CDR3. The ends were cut back, 6 bases at V and 0 bases at J, with 5 bases in the middle.

This sequence joins TRBV5-1 and TRBJ2-3; TRBD2 agrees at 11 bases. V was clipped by 0 bases and J by 2 bases; unmatched bases: 2. Germline loops: CDR1 SGHRS, CDR2 YFSETQ. The CDR3 runs to 16 residues. CDR3 amino acids: CASSLGTSGSTDTQYF. The DNA for the CDR3 is TGCGCCAGCAGCTTGGGGACTAGCGGGTCCACAGATACGCAGTATTTT.

This chain connects TRBV6-5 to TRBJ2-7, with D perhaps matching TRBD1 (5 bases). Trimming pared 4 bases from V and 4 bases from J, leaving 14 bases between. The CDR3 consists of 14 residues. Germline CDR1 MNHEY, CDR2 SVGAGI. CDR3 coding DNA: TGTGCCAGCAGTTCCCCAGGGATCGGGTACGAGCAGTACTTC. This encodes CASSSPGIGYEQYF.

J is TRBJ2-3 and V is TRBV4-2; D is undetermined. CDR3 length: 13 residues. V was cut by 2 bases and J by 0 bases, with 3 bases left in between. Per germline, CDR1 LGHNA and CDR2 YNFKEQ. The CDR3 DNA follows: TGTGCCAGCAGCCAATTAAGCACAGATACGCAGTATTTT. Translated, it gives CASSQLSTDTQYF.

The rearrangement links TRBV9 to TRBJ2-7; 9 nucleotides line up with TRBD2. V gave up 4 bases and J gave up 2 bases; unmatched junction bases: 7. Germline V gene data show CDR1 as SGDLS and CDR2 as YYNGEE. CDR3 length equals 15 residues. The CDR3 DNA follows: TGTGCCAGCAGCTCTACTAGCGGGCGGACCTACGAGCAGTACTTC. The encoded protein is CASSSTSGRTYEQYF.

The chain joins TRBV4-1 to TRBJ1-5; D unclear. CDR3 size: 13 residues. From germline, CDR1 is MGHRA and CDR2 YSYEKL. The ends were cut back, 1 base at V and 4 bases at J, with 5 bases in the middle. The CDR3 coding sequence is TGCGCCAGCAGCCAAGCTGTAAATCAGCCCCAGCATTTT. It yields the protein CASSQAVNQPQHF.

The rearrangement links TRBV25-1 to TRBJ1-2; D perhaps matches TRBD1 (5 bases). Germline CDR1 reads MGHDK; CDR2 reads SYGVNS. The CDR3 is made up of 16 amino acids. V lost 4 bases, J lost 0 bases, and 15 bases lay in between. Written as DNA, the CDR3 is TGTGCCAGCAGTGGAGGCCCTGGGGGTCCTAACTATGGCTACACCTTC. It yields the protein CASSGGPGGPNYGYTF.

This clone was seen only a few times. V gene TRBV4-1 combines with J gene TRBJ2-3; possible D gene TRBD2, 6 bases. V dropped 1 base and J dropped 4 bases, with 9 bases sitting between them. The CDR3 is 14 residues long. The germline V gene encodes CDR1 MGHRA and CDR2 YSYEKL. The CDR3 nucleotides are TGCGCCAGCAGCCAAGTTGGCGGGGCAGATACGCAGTATTTT. Translating gives CASSQVGGADTQYF.

This rearrangement joins TRBV4-1 to TRBJ2-3; D is undetermined. Germline lookup yields CDR1 MGHRA and CDR2 YSYEKL. The CDR3 extends over 13 amino acids. V lost 1 base and J 5 bases, leaving 7 bases between the germline ends. The CDR3 loop reads CASSQGPEDTQYF. CDR3 nucleotide sequence: TGCGCCAGCAGCCAAGGTCCCGAAGATACGCAGTATTTT.

V usage is TRBV6-1 and J usage is TRBJ1-4; D call uncertain. V gave up 6 bases and J gave up 7 bases, with 12 bases separating them. Per the germline V gene, CDR1 is MNHNS and CDR2 is SASEGT. The CDR3 is made up of 13 amino acids. The CDR3 nucleotides read TGTGCCAGCAGCTCCGGACGGGTTGAAAAACTGTTTTTT. Residues: CASSSGRVEKLFF.

This chain joins TRBV6-5 and TRBJ1-5, with D maybe TRBD1 (5 bases). Trimming removed 6 bases at V and 3 bases at J, with 9 bases between. The CDR3 is made up of 13 amino acids. The germline V gene has CDR1 MNHEY and CDR2 SVGAGI. CDR3 sequence (DNA): TGTGCCAGCAGAACGACAGTCAATCAGCCCCAGCATTTT. Translated, it gives CASRTTVNQPQHF.

V is TRBV2 and J is TRBJ1-5, with 7 bases aligning to TRBD1. The germline gives CDR1 SNHLY, CDR2 FYNNEI. This CDR3 region has 14 residues. V lost 3 bases, J lost 3 bases, and 2 bases stayed unmatched. The CDR3 is CASSEGQNNQPQHF. CDR3 coding DNA: TGTGCCAGCAGTGAGGGACAGAACAATCAGCCCCAGCATTTT.